The 12 T cell receptor beta chains below were found in one sample sequenced in a study of cytomegalovirus exposure and HLA in healthy donors listed by TCRdb under 2017. Libraries were prepared through the immunoSEQ multiplex PCR assay. For the multiplex PCR, a mixture combining 60 forward primers for TCR Vbeta segments and 13 reverse primers for TCR Jbeta segments was used. What TCRdb holds here is the immuneACCESS table cut down to in-frame rearrangements. Part of the clones is not present; checked against another copy, under half of the missing clones reflect an unresolved V gene, and the others are unexplained. The sample data list some 97,000 clones, and roughly 77% of these were observed just once. Over 3.5% of the sample comes from the top ten. The sample was PBMCs. The receptors were gathered from a woman between 50 and 59 years old in good health and CMV-seropositive.

This clone was counted between two and nine times. V is TRBV15 and J is TRBJ1-2; D gene uncertain. Trimming cost V 0 bases and J 4 bases, with 9 bases left between them. Germline loops: CDR1 LNHNV, CDR2 YYDKDF (reference sequence). The CDR3 totals 14 residues. The CDR3 DNA reads TGTGCCACCAGCAGAGAGGATAGGAGCTATGGCTACACCTTC. Protein product: CATSREDRSYGYTF.

This clone has a single count. This chain uses TRBV7-3 with TRBJ1-1, with a weak D call TRBD1 (6 bases). The CDR3 consists of 13 residues. Per germline, CDR1 SGHTA and CDR2 FQGTGA. Trimming removed 3 bases from V and 11 bases from J, with 16 bases in between. The CDR3 bases are TGTGCCAGCAGCTTCCCCGGGGGGCGTGAGGCTTTCTTT. Protein sequence: CASSFPGGREAFF.

The chain couples TRBV2 to TRBJ1-1; 8 bases fit TRBD1. CDR3 length: 14 residues. Germline loops: CDR1 SNHLY, CDR2 FYNNEI. The V gene end was trimmed by 6 bases and the J gene end by 3 bases; junction bases not matched to a gene: 6. DNA for the CDR3: TGTGCCAGCAGCGGATGGGGACAGGACACTGAAGCTTTCTTT. Translated: CASSGWGQDTEAFF.

This chain links TRBV6-1 with TRBJ2-7; TRBD2 matches 10 bases. V shed 6 bases and J 3 bases; nucleotides not matched to a gene: 8. The CDR3 totals 15 residues. Per germline, CDR1 MNHNS and CDR2 SASEGT. CDR3 amino acids: CASRQRTSGDYEQYF. In nucleotides, the CDR3 is TGTGCCAGCAGACAAAGGACTAGCGGAGACTACGAGCAGTACTTC.

The chain joins TRBV7-9 to TRBJ1-2; TRBD1 is a possible D gene (5 bases). Trimming took 5 bases from V and 9 from J, leaving 10 bases between them. The CDR3 sequence is 11 residues long. Germline CDR1 is SEHNR and CDR2 is FQNEAQ (reference sequence). This CDR3 is CASSPGTRYTF. The CDR3 nucleotides are TGTGCCAGCAGCCCCGGGACTCGCTACACCTTC.

V is TRBV5-4 and J is TRBJ1-1; D uncertain. Germline CDR1 is SGHNT and CDR2 is YYREEE (reference sequence). Trimming pared 6 bases from V and 1 base from J, leaving 10 bases between. The length of the CDR3 is 13 residues. CDR3 sequence (DNA): TGTGCCAGCACCCTCGGAGGGAACACTGAAGCTTTCTTT. Amino acid sequence: CASTLGGNTEAFF.

This rearrangement joins TRBV5-6 to TRBJ2-5, with 9 bases lining up with TRBD1. CDR1 and CDR2 from the germline V gene are SGHDT and YYEEEE. Trimming removed 3 bases from V and 5 bases from J; junction bases left unmatched: 8. The CDR3 has 15 amino acids. CDR3 loop: CASSSSHRGQETQYF. The CDR3 nucleotides read TGTGCCAGCAGCTCGAGCCACAGGGGGCAGGAGACCCAGTACTTC.

The rearrangement joins TRBV2 to TRBJ2-7, with TRBD1 identical over 8 bases. V shed 10 bases and J 2 bases; nucleotides not matched to a gene: 13. This CDR3 is 15 amino acids long. Germline-derived CDR1 and CDR2 are SNHLY and FYNNEI. The CDR3 loop is CAILAEMTGAYEQYF. Here the CDR3 DNA reads TGTGCCATCCTGGCAGAGATGACAGGGGCCTACGAGCAGTACTTC.

J is TRBJ1-1 and V is TRBV29-1; D gene unclear. V was cut by 3 bases and J by 0 bases, with 11 bases left in between. There are 14 residues in the CDR3. The germline V gene has CDR1 SQVTM and CDR2 ANQGSEA. CDR3 residues: CSVDSGPLNTEAFF. The CDR3 region has the DNA TGCAGCGTTGATTCGGGTCCATTGAACACTGAAGCTTTCTTT. Filled out from reference TRBV29-1 and TRBJ1-1, the complete variable domain reads SAVISQKPSRDICQRGTSLTIQCQVDSQVTMMFWYRQQPGQSLTLIATANQGSEATYESGFVIDKFPISRPNLTFSTLTVSNMSPEDSSIYLCSVDSGPLNTEAFFGQGTRLTVV.

Of note for this clone: The same CDR3 also results from other DNA sequences found in this sample. The chain combines TRBV2 with TRBJ2-3; 8 positions agree with TRBD2. The CDR3 spans 14 residues. The trim removed 8 bases at V and 5 bases at J, leaving 9 bases unmatched. The germline V gene has CDR1 SNHLY and CDR2 FYNNEI. The chain's CDR3 is CASVLKRERDTQYF. CDR3 in DNA: TGTGCCAGCGTTTTAAAGCGGGAGAGAGATACGCAGTATTTT.

This rearrangement joins TRBV29-1 to TRBJ2-3; D gene uncertain. This CDR3 has 13 residues. Trimming shortened V by 4 bases and J by 0 bases, and 8 bases separated the two germline ends. CDR1 is SQVTM and CDR2 is ANQGSEA in the germline V gene. The CDR3 region is CSVGATSTDTQYF. DNA of the CDR3: TGCAGCGTTGGAGCCACTAGCACAGATACGCAGTATTTT.

V is TRBV11-2 and J is TRBJ1-1; tentative D call: TRBD1 (6 bases). This CDR3 comprises 16 residues. Germline loops: CDR1 SGHAT, CDR2 FQNNGV. V was shortened by 1 base and J by 0 bases, with 12 bases between the two germline ends. CDR3 amino acids: CASSLVKTGMNTEAFF. DNA of the CDR3: TGTGCCAGCAGCTTAGTAAAGACAGGAATGAACACTGAAGCTTTCTTT.